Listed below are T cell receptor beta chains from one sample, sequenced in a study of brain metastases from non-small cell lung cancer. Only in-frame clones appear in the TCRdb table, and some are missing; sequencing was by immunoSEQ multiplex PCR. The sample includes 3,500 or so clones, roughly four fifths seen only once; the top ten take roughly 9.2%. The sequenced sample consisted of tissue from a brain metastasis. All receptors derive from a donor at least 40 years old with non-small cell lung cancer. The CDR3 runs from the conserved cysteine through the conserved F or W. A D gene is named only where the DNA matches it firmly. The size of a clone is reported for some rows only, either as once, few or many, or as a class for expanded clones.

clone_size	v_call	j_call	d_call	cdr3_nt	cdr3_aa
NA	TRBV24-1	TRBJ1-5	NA	TGTGCCACCAGTGATTCGGGGACGGGGAGTCGCGAGCCCCAGCATTTT	CATSDSGTGSREPQHF
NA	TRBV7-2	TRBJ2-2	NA	TGTGCCACCACCTTTAGCGGAACGAACACCGGGGAGCTGTTTTTT	CATTFSGTNTGELFF
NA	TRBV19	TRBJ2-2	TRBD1	TGTGCCAGTAGTAGAGGGACAGGGGCTGATGCCGGGGAGCTGTTTTTT	CASSRGTGADAGELFF
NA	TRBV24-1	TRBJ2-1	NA	TGTGCCACCAGTCATTCGTTAGGGCTGAGGAATGAGCAGTTCTTC	CATSHSLGLRNEQFF
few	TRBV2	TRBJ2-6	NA	TGTGCCAGCAGGGTGCAGGCCCTCTCTGGGGCCAACGTCCTGACTTTC	CASRVQALSGANVLTF
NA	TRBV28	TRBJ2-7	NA	TGTGCCAGCAGCAGTGGGCCAGGGCGCGAGCAGTACTTC	CASSSGPGREQYF
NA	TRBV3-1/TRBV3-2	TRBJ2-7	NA	TGTGCCAGCAGCCACCGGGACTTCTACGAGCAGTACTTC	CASSHRDFYEQYF
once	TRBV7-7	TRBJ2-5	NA	TGTGCCAGCAGCTCCGGACGGGCGTACCAAGAGACCCAGTACTTC	CASSSGRAYQETQYF
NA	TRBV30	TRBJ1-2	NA	TGTGCCTGGGACAGACAGGCTAACTATGGCTACACCTTC	CAWDRQANYGYTF
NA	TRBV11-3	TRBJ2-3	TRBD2	TGTGCCAGCAGCCAAGGACTAGCGGGCACAGATACGCAGTATTTT	CASSQGLAGTDTQYF
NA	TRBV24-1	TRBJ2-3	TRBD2	TGTGCCACCAGTGGGACGGGAGGGATGGTTACGCAGTATTTT	CATSGTGGMVTQYF
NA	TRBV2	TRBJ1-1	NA	TGTGCCAGCAGTGAAGTTGTAGCGAAGAACACTGAAGCTTTCTTT	CASSEVVAKNTEAFF
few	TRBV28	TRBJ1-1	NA	TGTGCCAGCAATCGGAGGGGAGGAGTAACTGAAGCTTTCTTT	CASNRRGGVTEAFF
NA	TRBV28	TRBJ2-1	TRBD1	TGTGCCAGCAGTCGTCGGGACAGATCGATTGAGCAGTTCTTC	CASSRRDRSIEQFF
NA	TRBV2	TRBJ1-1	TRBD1	TGTGCCAGCACGGGGACAGGGTATAACACTGAAGCTTTCTTT	CASTGTGYNTEAFF
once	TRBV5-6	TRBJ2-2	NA	TGTGCCAGCCGCTCGCTAAGAACCGGGGAGCTGTTTTTT	CASRSLRTGELFF
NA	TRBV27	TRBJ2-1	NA	TGTGCCAGCAGCAGCAGCTCCTACAATGAGCAGTTCTTC	CASSSSSYNEQFF
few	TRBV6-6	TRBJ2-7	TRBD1	TGTGCCAGCAGACAGGGACAGGGGCCCTCCTACGAGCAGTACTTC	CASRQGQGPSYEQYF
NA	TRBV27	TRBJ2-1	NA	TGTGCCAACAGCAGCAGCTCCTACAATGAGCAGTTCTTC	CANSSSSYNEQFF
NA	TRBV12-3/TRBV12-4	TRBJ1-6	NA	TGTGCCAGCAGCTTGCGATTATCACCCCTCCACTTT	CASSLRLSPLHF
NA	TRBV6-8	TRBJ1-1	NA	TGTGCCAGCAGACTGTTTTGGAGGGGGAACACTGAAGCTTTCTTT	CASRLFWRGNTEAFF
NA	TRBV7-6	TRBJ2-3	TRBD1	TGTGCCAGCAGCTTAGGAGGGGGCCTAACAGATACGCAGTATTTT	CASSLGGGLTDTQYF
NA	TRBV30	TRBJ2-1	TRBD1	TGTGCCTGGACCGGACAGGGGAGGGGTAATGAGCAGTTCTTC	CAWTGQGRGNEQFF
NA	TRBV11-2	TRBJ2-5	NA	TGTGCCAGCAGCTTAGATCTCCGAGAGACCCAGTACTTC	CASSLDLRETQYF
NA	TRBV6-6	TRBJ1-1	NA	TGTGCCAGCCACCTGGGGGGGCAGGGAACTGAAGCTTTCTTT	CASHLGGQGTEAFF
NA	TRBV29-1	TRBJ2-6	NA	TGCAGCGTTGAAGATAGTAGCTCTGGGGCCAACGTCCTGACTTTC	CSVEDSSSGANVLTF
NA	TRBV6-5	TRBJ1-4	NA	TGTGCCAGCAGTTTAGATTTTGCAACTAATGAAAAACTGTTTTTT	CASSLDFATNEKLFF
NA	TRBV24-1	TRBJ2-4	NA	TGTGCCACCAGTGATTTACCCGTGGGGGGGCGGAAAAACATTCAGTACTTC	CATSDLPVGGRKNIQYF
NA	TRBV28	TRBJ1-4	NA	TGTGCCAGCAGTTTACTGACAGGATCTAATGAAAAACTGTTTTTT	CASSLLTGSNEKLFF
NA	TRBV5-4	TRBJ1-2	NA	TGTGCCAGCAGGGATGCGGGGGCCAACTATGGCTACACCTTC	CASRDAGANYGYTF
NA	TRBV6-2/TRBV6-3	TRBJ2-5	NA	TGTGCCAGCAGTTACCGAGAGACCCAGTACTTC	CASSYRETQYF